The 5 T cell receptor beta chains listed next were all sequenced from one sample in a study of response to subunit inactivated influenza vaccine. TCRdb re-derived calls from the RT-PCR reads in MiXCR, one entry per CDR3 protein. There are roughly 700,000 distinct CDR3 sequences in the sample; around 16% occur only once, and 11% lies in the top ten. The sequencing used PBMCs from blood, collected approximately 13 days after vaccination. The receptors were gathered from a man aged 45 to 65 who received an inactivated influenza vaccine.

Many counts were recorded for this clonotype. The DNA of the CDR3 is TGCGCCAGCAGCCGGGACAGGGGGCGATCAGATACGCAGTATTTT. Its protein is CASSRDRGRSDTQYF. The chain employs TRBV4-1 and TRBJ2-3; TRBD1 aligns across 12 bases. Germline values: CDR1 MGHRA, CDR2 YSYEKL. This CDR3 is built from 15 residues. V lost 4 bases and J lost 4; bases outside the gene matches: 3.

This clonotype has only a few counts. The V call is TRBV6-1, the J call TRBJ1-2; the D is unclear. Between the trimmed V and J ends, which lost 1 base and 6 bases, there was a span of 18 bases. The CDR3 loop spans 16 amino acids. The germline gives CDR1 MNHNS, CDR2 SASEGT. The CDR3 loop reads CASSEDYRGSGDGYTF. CDR3 DNA: TGTGCCAGCAGTGAAGATTATAGAGGTTCGGGCGATGGCTACACCTTC.

The chain combines TRBV24-1 with TRBJ2-3; no definite D call. Trimming pared 4 bases from V and 3 bases from J, leaving 19 bases between. CDR3 length equals 17 residues. Germline CDR1 reads KGHDR; CDR2 reads SFDVKD. DNA of the CDR3: TGTGCCACCAGTGACACCCGACAATTCTCTACGACAGATACGCAGTATTTT. It specifies CATSDTRQFSTTDTQYF.

Only a few counts were recorded for this clonotype. This chain connects TRBV5-1 to TRBJ1-1; maybe TRBD1 (6 bases). Trimming shortened V by 4 bases and J by 4 bases, and 11 bases separated the two germline ends. Germline CDR1 and CDR2: SGHRS and YFSETQ. This CDR3 region has 13 residues. CDR3 sequence (DNA): TGCGCCAGCAGCCCAGGGGCGGTCACTGAAGCTTTCTTT. Amino acids: CASSPGAVTEAFF.

The chain combines TRBV4-2 with TRBJ1-1; D is perhaps TRBD1 (5 bases). Germline V lookup: CDR1 LGHNA, CDR2 YNFKEQ. The length of the CDR3 is 15 residues. Trimming took 1 base from V and 4 from J, leaving 13 bases between them. CDR3 sequence (DNA): TGTGCCAGCAGCCAAGTGATGGGGCGGCGCACTGAAGCTTTCTTT. It specifies CASSQVMGRRTEAFF.